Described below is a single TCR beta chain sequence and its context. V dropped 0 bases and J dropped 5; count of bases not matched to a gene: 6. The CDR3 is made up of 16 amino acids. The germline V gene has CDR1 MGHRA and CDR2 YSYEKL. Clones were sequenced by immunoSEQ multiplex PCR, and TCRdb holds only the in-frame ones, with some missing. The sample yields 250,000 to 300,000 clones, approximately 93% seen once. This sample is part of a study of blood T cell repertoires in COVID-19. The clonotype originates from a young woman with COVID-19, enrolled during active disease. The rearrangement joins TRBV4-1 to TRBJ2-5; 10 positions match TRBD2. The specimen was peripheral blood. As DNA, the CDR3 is TGCGCCAGCAGCCAAGAAGGTAGTAGCGGGAGGGAGACCCAGTACTTC. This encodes CASSQEGSSGRETQYF.